Listed here are 6 T cell receptor beta chains from one sample, sequenced in a study of blood T cell repertoires in COVID-19. The method was immunoSEQ multiplex PCR; TCRdb's version includes in-frame clones alone and lacks a portion of them. In the table there are fewer than 350,000 clones, 70% to 90% of which are singletons. The sample taken for sequencing was peripheral blood. These receptors were obtained from a woman aged 25 to 39 with COVID-19, enrolled during active disease.

The rearrangement joins TRBV19 to TRBJ1-2; D is uncertain. This CDR3 has 13 amino acids. Germline-derived CDR1 and CDR2 are LNHDA and SQIVND (reference sequence). Trimming took 4 bases from V and 3 from J, leaving 9 bases between them. CDR3 residues: CASSKNGDYGYTF. The CDR3 region has the DNA TGTGCCAGTAGTAAGAACGGAGACTATGGCTACACCTTC. Based on the CDR3 plus reference TRBV19 and TRBJ1-2, the full variable domain is DGGITQSPKYLFRKEGQNVTLSCEQNLNHDAMYWYRQDPGQGLRLIYYSQIVNDFQKGDIAEGYSVSREKKESFPLTVTSAQKNPTAFYLCASSKNGDYGYTFGSGTRLTVV.

The chain recombines TRBV30 with TRBJ2-3; TRBD2 matches 14 bases. This CDR3 spans 20 amino acids. J lost 0 bases, V lost 2 bases, and 13 bases had no gene match. Per germline, CDR1 GTSNPN and CDR2 SVGIG (reference sequence). This CDR3 reads CAWSLRLAGGRGRSTDTQYF. The DNA for the CDR3 is TGTGCCTGGAGTCTGCGACTAGCGGGGGGGCGAGGTCGTAGCACAGATACGCAGTATTTT.

This chain uses TRBV11-3 with TRBJ2-2; D not certain. The CDR3 extends over 14 amino acids. Germline V gene data show CDR1 as SGHNT and CDR2 as YENEEA. V was clipped by 3 bases and J by 1 base, with 6 bases between them. The CDR3 reads CASSLALNTGELFF. The CDR3 nucleotides are TGTGCCAGCAGCTTGGCTTTGAACACCGGGGAGCTGTTTTTT.

This chain connects TRBV19 to TRBJ1-5; the D gene is possibly TRBD1 (6 bases). The V gene lost 3 bases and the J gene lost 5 bases, with 8 bases spanning the gap. CDR3 length: 13 amino acids. Germline loops: CDR1 LNHDA, CDR2 SQIVND (reference sequence). The CDR3 sequence is CASSMGADQPQHF. The CDR3 DNA reads TGTGCCAGTAGTATGGGGGCGGATCAGCCCCAGCATTTT.

The chain joins TRBV5-1 to TRBJ1-6; 11 nucleotides match TRBD1. CDR3 size: 18 residues. With 2 bases clipped from V and 14 bases from J, the junction kept 18 bases outside the gene matches. The germline V gene has CDR1 SGHRS and CDR2 YFSETQ. The CDR3 protein is CASSFRRTGGEVSSALHF. The DNA for the CDR3 is TGCGCCAGCAGCTTTCGAAGGACAGGGGGCGAGGTATCCTCTGCCCTCCACTTT.

The J gene is TRBJ2-7, the V gene TRBV6-6; D is uncertain. The V end lost 0 bases, the J end lost 1 base, and 7 bases lay between the germline ends. Per germline, CDR1 MNHNY and CDR2 SVGAGI (reference sequence). This CDR3 is built from 14 residues. This CDR3 is CASSYSAQSYEQYF. CDR3 coding DNA: TGTGCCAGCAGTTACTCGGCTCAGTCCTACGAGCAGTACTTC.